This is a list of T cell receptor beta chains from one sample in a study of T cell repertoires in cytomegalovirus infection. TCRdb analysed the reads with MiXCR anew, one entry per CDR3 protein. The sample comprises 600,000 to 700,000 distinct CDR3 sequences, roughly 36% of which are singletons, and roughly 18% rests with the top ten. These receptors lack a known antigen. The sample in question was cultured PBMCs, obtained from culture after CMV antigen stimulation. These receptors were obtained from a human donor in good health (CMV status not recorded). Some clones in this sample may be carry-over from other donors' samples. Both conserved end residues are part of each CDR3. D genes are given only for firm matches. Size is stated for part of the rows, as once, few or many counts, or as a class when the clone is expanded.

once	TRBV7-2	TRBJ2-7	-	CASSFVFPREQYF	TGTGCCAGCAGCTTTGTCTTTCCGCGCGAGCAGTACTTC
-	TRBV7-2	TRBJ2-7	-	CASSLFHVSYEQYF	TGTGCCAGCAGCTTATTCCATGTCTCCTACGAGCAGTACTTC
few	TRBV7-2	TRBJ1-2	-	CASSPRPYGYTF	TGTGCCAGCAGCCCACGCCCCTATGGCTACACCTTC
-	TRBV10-3	TRBJ2-1	TRBD2	CAISFQRGARNEQFF	TGTGCCATCAGCTTTCAGCGGGGGGCACGGAATGAGCAGTTCTTC
-	TRBV2	TRBJ2-1	-	CASLGDAYNEQFF	TGTGCCAGCTTGGGGGACGCCTACAATGAGCAGTTCTTC
-	TRBV12-3/TRBV12-4	TRBJ2-3	-	CASTSGISTDTQYF	TGTGCCAGCACCTCGGGCATCAGCACAGATACGCAGTATTTT
many	TRBV7-2	TRBJ1-2	-	CASSLQPLGQGVDGYTF	TGTGCCAGCAGCTTACAACCGTTGGGGCAGGGAGTGGATGGCTACACCTTC
-	TRBV27	TRBJ2-1	TRBD2	CASSLAVSYNEQFF	TGTGCCAGCAGCCTAGCGGTCTCCTACAATGAGCAGTTCTTC
few	TRBV10-3	TRBJ2-3	TRBD2	CAISRETSGRDTQYF	TGTGCCATCAGTCGGGAAACTAGCGGGAGGGATACGCAGTATTTT
-	TRBV4-2	TRBJ1-2	TRBD1	CASSRSGQGTGYTF	TGTGCCAGCAGCCGATCCGGACAGGGCACTGGCTACACCTTC
many	TRBV7-2	TRBJ2-5	-	CASSPGGPETQYF	TGTGCCAGCAGCCCCGGGGGCCCAGAGACCCAGTACTTC
-	TRBV5-1	TRBJ1-1	-	CASSPRGENTEAFF	TGCGCCAGCAGCCCCCGAGGGGAGAACACTGAAGCTTTCTTT